A single sample gave rise to the 7 T cell receptor beta chains below, sequenced in a study of memory CD4+ T cells and cytomegalovirus serostatus. The data were produced by immunoSEQ multiplex PCR, yet TCRdb's version contains in-frame clones alone and is incomplete. The sample yields around 40,000 clones, around 75% seen once. The sort gate was single viable CD3+CD4+CD8-CD45RO+ cells for memory CD4+ T cells. The sample comprised memory CD4+ T cells from blood. These receptors were obtained from an adult in good health and CMV-seronegative.

This clone came up a few times. The chain is built from TRBV28 and TRBJ1-2, with unresolved D. The CDR3 has 16 amino acids. Trimming removed 2 bases from V and 5 bases from J, with 18 bases in between. Germline CDR1 is MDHEN and CDR2 is SYDVKM. CDR3 amino acids: CASSLPVHQSEYGYTF. The CDR3 DNA sequence: TGTGCCAGCAGTTTACCCGTCCACCAGTCTGAATATGGCTACACCTTC.

This clone was counted between two and nine times. This chain joins TRBV11-3 and TRBJ2-2; the D gene is possibly TRBD1 (5 bases). The CDR3 extends over 14 amino acids. The germline V gene encodes CDR1 SGHNT and CDR2 YENEEA. V was cut by 3 bases and J by 6 bases, with 11 bases left in between. CDR3 coding DNA: TGTGCCAGCAGCTTTTCAGGGTCTGCCGGGGAGCTGTTTTTT. As protein: CASSFSGSAGELFF.

This rearrangement joins TRBV7-3 to TRBJ2-3; TRBD2 is a possible D gene (5 bases). The CDR3 loop spans 15 amino acids. Germline values: CDR1 SGHTA, CDR2 FQGTGA. V lost 4 bases, J lost 2 bases, and 13 bases lay in between. The CDR3 sequence is CASSSTSGLTDTQYF. The DNA for the CDR3 is TGTGCCAGCAGCTCTACTAGTGGTCTCACAGATACGCAGTATTTT.

The J gene is TRBJ2-7, the V gene TRBV12-5; tentatively, D is TRBD1 (5 bases). CDR1 and CDR2 (germline): LGHNT, FRNRAP. V lost 7 bases, J lost 3 bases, and 31 bases lay in between. This CDR3 is built from 19 residues. Here the CDR3 reads CASAGLWGGRVAQLYEQYF. As DNA, the CDR3 is TGTGCTAGTGCCGGGCTCTGGGGCGGTCGAGTGGCCCAACTCTACGAGCAGTACTTC.

The chain joins TRBV19 to TRBJ2-7, with 9 positions matching TRBD2. Germline values: CDR1 LNHDA, CDR2 SQIVND (reference sequence). Trimming at V came to 4 bases and at J to 2 bases, leaving 3 bases not matched to a gene. The CDR3 is made up of 14 amino acids. For the CDR3, the DNA is TGTGCCAGTAGTACGCGGGGGGGACCCTACGAGCAGTACTTC. Translation gives CASSTRGGPYEQYF.

The chain carries TRBV6-6 and TRBJ1-5, with D possibly being TRBD1 (5 bases). Trimming removed 7 bases at V and 7 bases at J, with 14 bases between. The germline V gene has CDR1 MNHNY and CDR2 SVGAGI (reference sequence). The CDR3 is made up of 13 amino acids. For the CDR3, the DNA is TGTGCCAGCAACAGTGGGGGTGGGCAGCCCCAGCATTTT. Translating it yields CASNSGGGQPQHF.

This clone was observed a few times. This rearrangement joins TRBV7-2 to TRBJ1-5; no reliable D call. Trimming took 10 bases from V and 2 from J, leaving 12 bases between them. The CDR3 contains 13 residues. The germline gives CDR1 SGHTA, CDR2 FQGNSA. The CDR3 here is CATGLRGNQPQHF. DNA of the CDR3: TGTGCCACTGGCCTTCGTGGCAATCAGCCCCAGCATTTT.